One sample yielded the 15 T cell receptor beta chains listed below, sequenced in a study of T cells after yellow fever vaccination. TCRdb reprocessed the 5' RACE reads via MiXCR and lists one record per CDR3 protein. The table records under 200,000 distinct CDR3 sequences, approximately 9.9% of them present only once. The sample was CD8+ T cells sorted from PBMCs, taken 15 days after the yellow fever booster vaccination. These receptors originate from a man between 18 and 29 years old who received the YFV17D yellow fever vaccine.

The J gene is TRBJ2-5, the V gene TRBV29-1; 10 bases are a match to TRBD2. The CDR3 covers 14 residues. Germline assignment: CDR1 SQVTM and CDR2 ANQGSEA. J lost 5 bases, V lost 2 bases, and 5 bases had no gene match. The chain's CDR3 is CSVELAGAGETQYF. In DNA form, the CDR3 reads TGCAGCGTTGAACTAGCGGGGGCAGGGGAGACCCAGTACTTC. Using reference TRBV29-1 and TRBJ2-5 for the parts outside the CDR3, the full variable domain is SAVISQKPSRDICQRGTSLTIQCQVDSQVTMMFWYRQQPGQSLTLIATANQGSEATYESGFVIDKFPISRPNLTFSTLTVSNMSPEDSSIYLCSVELAGAGETQYFGPGTRLLVL.

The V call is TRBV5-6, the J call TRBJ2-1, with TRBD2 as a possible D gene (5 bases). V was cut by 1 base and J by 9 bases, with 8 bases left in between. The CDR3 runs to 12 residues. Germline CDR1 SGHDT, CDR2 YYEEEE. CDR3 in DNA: TGTGCCAGCAGCTTGCACCGGGGTGAGCAGTTCTTC. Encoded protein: CASSLHRGEQFF.

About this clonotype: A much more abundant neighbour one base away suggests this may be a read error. CDR3 loop: CASSFRSSGETQYF. In nucleotides, the CDR3 is TGCGCCAGCAGCTTCCGAAGCAGCGGGGAGACCCAGTACTTC. V usage is TRBV5-1 and J usage is TRBJ2-5; a weak D match, TRBD2 (6 bases). The CDR3 runs to 14 residues. Germline-derived CDR1 and CDR2 are SGHRS and YFSETQ. V was trimmed by 2 bases and J by 5 bases, leaving 13 bases between them.

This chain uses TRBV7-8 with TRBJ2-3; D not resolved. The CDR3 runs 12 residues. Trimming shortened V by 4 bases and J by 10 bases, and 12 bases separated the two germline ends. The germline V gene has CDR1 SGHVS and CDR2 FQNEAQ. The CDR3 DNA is TGTGCCAGCAGCTCTTCGACCCATCCGCAGTATTTT. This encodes CASSSSTHPQYF.

CDR3 bases: TGCGCCAGCAGCCAAGTAACAGGCGTCTCTGGAAACACCATATATTTT. Its translation is CASSQVTGVSGNTIYF. The chain is built from TRBV4-1 and TRBJ1-3, with a weak D call TRBD1 (5 bases). This CDR3 is 16 amino acids long. Trimming cost V 1 base and J 0 bases, with 10 bases left between them. Germline lookup yields CDR1 MGHRA and CDR2 YSYEKL.

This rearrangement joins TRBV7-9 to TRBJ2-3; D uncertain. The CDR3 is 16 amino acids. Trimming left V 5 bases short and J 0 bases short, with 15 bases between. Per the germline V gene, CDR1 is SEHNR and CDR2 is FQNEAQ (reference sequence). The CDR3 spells CASSAYLSPSTDTQYF. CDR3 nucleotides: TGTGCCAGCAGCGCCTACTTGTCCCCTAGCACAGATACGCAGTATTTT.

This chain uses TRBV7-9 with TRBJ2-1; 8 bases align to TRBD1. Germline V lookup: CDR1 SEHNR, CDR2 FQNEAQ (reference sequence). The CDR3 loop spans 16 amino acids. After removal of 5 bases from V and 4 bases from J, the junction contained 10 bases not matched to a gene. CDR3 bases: TGTGCCAGCAGCGACGGACAGGGAATGGGGTACAATGAGCAGTTCTTC. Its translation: CASSDGQGMGYNEQFF.

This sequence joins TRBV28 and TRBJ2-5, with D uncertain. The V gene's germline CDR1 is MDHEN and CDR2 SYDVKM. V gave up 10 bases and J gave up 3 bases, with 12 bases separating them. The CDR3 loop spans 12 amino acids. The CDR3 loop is CATLSAEETQYF. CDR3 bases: TGTGCCACCCTTAGTGCAGAAGAGACCCAGTACTTC.

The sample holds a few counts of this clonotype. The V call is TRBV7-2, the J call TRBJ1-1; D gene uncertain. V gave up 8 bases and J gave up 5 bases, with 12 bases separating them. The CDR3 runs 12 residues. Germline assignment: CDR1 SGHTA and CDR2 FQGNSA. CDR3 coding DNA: TGTGCCAGCTCTAGGGTGGAGACTGAAGCTTTCTTT. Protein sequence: CASSRVETEAFF.

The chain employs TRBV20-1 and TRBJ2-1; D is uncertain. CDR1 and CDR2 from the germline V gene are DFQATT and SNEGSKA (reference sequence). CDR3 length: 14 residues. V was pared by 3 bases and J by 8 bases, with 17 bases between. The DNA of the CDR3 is TGCAGTGCTAGGATCCGACCCCTTGACGATGAGCAGTTCTTC. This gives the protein CSARIRPLDDEQFF.

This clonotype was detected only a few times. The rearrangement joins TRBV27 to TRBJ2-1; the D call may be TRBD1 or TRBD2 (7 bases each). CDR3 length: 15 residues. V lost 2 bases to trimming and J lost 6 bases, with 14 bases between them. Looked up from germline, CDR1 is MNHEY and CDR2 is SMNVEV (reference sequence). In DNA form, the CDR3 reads TGTGCCAGCAGTTTAAGACAGGGCGGGGGCAATGAGCAGTTCTTC. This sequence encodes CASSLRQGGGNEQFF.

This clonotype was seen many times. CDR3 nucleotide sequence: TGCAGCGTTGAGGACCAGGGGACCCAGTACTTC. Translation: CSVEDQGTQYF. The genes are TRBV29-1 and TRBJ2-5, with a possible D match to TRBD1 (5 bases). The germline gives CDR1 SQVTM, CDR2 ANQGSEA. CDR3 length: 11 amino acids. Trimming removed 3 bases at V and 7 bases at J, with 9 bases between.

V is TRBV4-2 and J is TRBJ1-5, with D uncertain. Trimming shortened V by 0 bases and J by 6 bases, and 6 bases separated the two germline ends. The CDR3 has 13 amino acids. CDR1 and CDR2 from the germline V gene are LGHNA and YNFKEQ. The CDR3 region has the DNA TGTGCCAGCAGCCAAGATGCGGCTCAGCCCCAGCATTTT. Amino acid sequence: CASSQDAAQPQHF.

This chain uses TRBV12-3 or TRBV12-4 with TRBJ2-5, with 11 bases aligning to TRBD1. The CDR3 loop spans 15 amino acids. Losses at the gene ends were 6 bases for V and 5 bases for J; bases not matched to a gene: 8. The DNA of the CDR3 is TGTGCCAGCAGGGACGGACAGGGGGCGGGGGAGACCCAGTACTTC. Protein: CASRDGQGAGETQYF.

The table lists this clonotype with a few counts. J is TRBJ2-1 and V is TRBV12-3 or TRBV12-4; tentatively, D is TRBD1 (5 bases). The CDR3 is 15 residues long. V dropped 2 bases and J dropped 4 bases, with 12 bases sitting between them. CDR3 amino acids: CASSLKGDGYNEQFF. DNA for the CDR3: TGTGCCAGCAGTTTAAAAGGGGATGGGTACAATGAGCAGTTCTTC.